The rows below give T cell receptor beta chains drawn from one sample of a study of T cell responses to AZD1222 COVID-19 vaccine. Profiled with immunoSEQ multiplex PCR; TCRdb holds only in-frame clones, not every one. The sample includes approximately 190,000 clones, roughly 93% of them seen just once. Sequences were derived from peripheral blood, sampled on day 0 of AZD1222 vaccination. The source of these receptors is an adult in good health. Both conserved end residues are part of each CDR3. The D gene is left open where the match is weak. A clone size is listed for some rows: how often the clone was seen (once, few, many), or a class if it is expanded.

D: TRBD2
J: TRBJ2-4
V: TRBV4-2
size: few
DNA: TGTGCCAGCAGCCAAGCCGGGACTAGCGGGAGAGGGGCCGTTTCCAAAAACATTCAGTACTTC
CDR3: CASSQAGTSGRGAVSKNIQYF

D: NA
J: TRBJ2-7
V: TRBV27
size: NA
DNA: TGTGCCAGCAGTTTATCGGGGGACTCCTCAACGGCCGAGCAGTACTTC
CDR3: CASSLSGDSSTAEQYF

D: NA
J: TRBJ1-2
V: TRBV29-1
size: NA
DNA: TGCAGCGTTGTAGTAAGGGATGGCTACACCTTC
CDR3: CSVVVRDGYTF

D: NA
J: TRBJ2-7
V: TRBV27
size: few
DNA: TGTGCCAGCAGTTTACAGGGACGAGCGACCTACGAGCAGTACTTC
CDR3: CASSLQGRATYEQYF

D: NA
J: TRBJ2-2
V: TRBV18
size: NA
DNA: TGTGCCAGCTCACCATCCAGGGACACCGGGGAGCTGTTTTTT
CDR3: CASSPSRDTGELFF

D: NA
J: TRBJ1-1
V: TRBV6-2/TRBV6-3
size: NA
DNA: TGTGCCAGCAGTTACTCTCCAGGGAAATCAGTATACACTGAAGCTTTCTTT
CDR3: CASSYSPGKSVYTEAFF

D: TRBD1
J: TRBJ2-7
V: TRBV4-3
size: NA
DNA: TGCGCCAGCAGCTTTACAGGGGGCGGGGACGAGCAGTACTTC
CDR3: CASSFTGGGDEQYF

D: NA
J: TRBJ1-1
V: TRBV19
size: NA
DNA: TGTGCCAGTAGTATTAGGGGCGGGATGAACACTGAAGCTTTCTTT
CDR3: CASSIRGGMNTEAFF

D: TRBD1
J: TRBJ2-1
V: TRBV28
size: NA
DNA: TGTGCCAGCAGCCCTTCCCGACAGGGGCGGAACAATGAGCAGTTCTTC
CDR3: CASSPSRQGRNNEQFF

D: TRBD1
J: TRBJ2-5
V: TRBV7-9
size: NA
DNA: TGTGCCAGCAGCCGGACAGGGCAAGAGACCCAGTACTTC
CDR3: CASSRTGQETQYF

D: NA
J: TRBJ1-1
V: TRBV3-1/TRBV3-2
size: NA
DNA: TGTGCCAGCAGCCAAGTCCCAGGGAGCGCCACTGAAGCTTTCTTT
CDR3: CASSQVPGSATEAFF

D: NA
J: TRBJ2-3
V: TRBV2
size: NA
DNA: TGTGCCGGATTCCGACTGGGGAGCACAGATACGCAGTATTTT
CDR3: CAGFRLGSTDTQYF

D: NA
J: TRBJ2-1
V: TRBV18
size: NA
DNA: TGTGCCAGCTCCGGGGGCTCCTACAATGAGCAGTTCTTC
CDR3: CASSGGSYNEQFF

D: NA
J: TRBJ1-2
V: TRBV6-1
size: NA
DNA: TGTGCCAGCAGTGAAGTCCCGTATGGCTACACCTTC
CDR3: CASSEVPYGYTF

D: NA
J: TRBJ1-1
V: TRBV28
size: NA
DNA: TGTGCCAGCAGTTTGCAGATGAACACTGAAGCTTTCTTT
CDR3: CASSLQMNTEAFF

D: NA
J: TRBJ2-1
V: TRBV5-6
size: once
DNA: TGTGCCAGCAGCTTGGGTAGCTCAGTAACCTACAATGAGCAGTTCTTC
CDR3: CASSLGSSVTYNEQFF

D: TRBD2
J: TRBJ2-3
V: TRBV5-8
size: NA
DNA: TGTGCCAGCAGCTCTGGACTAGCGGGGGTGGCAGATACGCAGTATTTT
CDR3: CASSSGLAGVADTQYF

D: NA
J: TRBJ1-2
V: TRBV19
size: NA
DNA: TGTGCCAGTAGTATCGGATATGGCTACACCTTC
CDR3: CASSIGYGYTF

D: NA
J: TRBJ1-6
V: TRBV11-2
size: NA
DNA: TGTGCCAGCAGCTCGCCCCAGTTTACAGGGAGCTCCTATAATTCACCCCTCCACTTT
CDR3: CASSSPQFTGSSYNSPLHF

D: TRBD1
J: TRBJ2-7
V: TRBV27
size: NA
DNA: TGTGCCAGCAGTATCCGGACAGGGGGCTTAAACGAGCAGTACTTC
CDR3: CASSIRTGGLNEQYF

D: NA
J: TRBJ1-5
V: TRBV19
size: NA
DNA: TGTGCCAGTAATCCCACAGTGACTGGCAATCAGCCCCAGCATTTT
CDR3: CASNPTVTGNQPQHF

D: TRBD1
J: TRBJ2-7
V: TRBV7-7
size: NA
DNA: TGTGCCAGCAGCTTAGGGCCCACCTTGGGGGGACAGGGGCCCTACGAGCAGTACTTC
CDR3: CASSLGPTLGGQGPYEQYF

D: NA
J: TRBJ2-3
V: TRBV6-4
size: once
DNA: TGTGCCAGCAGTGACTCAGGCGGGAAAGGCACAGATACGCAGTATTTT
CDR3: CASSDSGGKGTDTQYF

D: NA
J: TRBJ2-1
V: TRBV7-3
size: NA
DNA: TGTGCCAGCAGCTTAAGCGGGTACAATGAGCAGTTCTTC
CDR3: CASSLSGYNEQFF

D: NA
J: TRBJ2-5
V: TRBV19
size: NA
DNA: TGTGCCAGTAGCGCAGGAGGGAGGATCCAAGAGACCCAGTACTTC
CDR3: CASSAGGRIQETQYF

D: NA
J: TRBJ1-1
V: TRBV19
size: NA
DNA: TGTGCCAGTAAACAAGACTCCTGGGCTGAAGCTTTCTTT
CDR3: CASKQDSWAEAFF

D: TRBD2
J: TRBJ2-3
V: TRBV19
size: NA
DNA: TGTGCCAGTAGTATCGGGACTAGCGGGAATACGCAGTATTTT
CDR3: CASSIGTSGNTQYF

D: TRBD1
J: TRBJ2-5
V: TRBV7-6
size: NA
DNA: TGTGCCAGCAGCCACAGGACAGGGGGCGATAAGGACCAAGAGACCCAGTACTTC
CDR3: CASSHRTGGDKDQETQYF

D: NA
J: TRBJ1-3
V: TRBV19
size: NA
DNA: TGTGCCAGTATTCCGACAGGATCTGGAAACACCATATATTTT
CDR3: CASIPTGSGNTIYF

D: TRBD1
J: TRBJ2-1
V: TRBV24-1
size: NA
DNA: TGTGCCACCAGTGACCAGGACAGGGGGTCCAATGAGCAGTTCTTC
CDR3: CATSDQDRGSNEQFF